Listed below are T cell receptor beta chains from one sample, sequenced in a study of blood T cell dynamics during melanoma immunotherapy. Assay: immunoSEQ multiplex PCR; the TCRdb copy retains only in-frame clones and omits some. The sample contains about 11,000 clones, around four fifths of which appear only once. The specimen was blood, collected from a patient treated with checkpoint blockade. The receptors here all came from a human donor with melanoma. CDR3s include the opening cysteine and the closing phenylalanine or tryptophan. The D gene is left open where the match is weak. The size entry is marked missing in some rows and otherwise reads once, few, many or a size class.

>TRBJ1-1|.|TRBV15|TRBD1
CATSARDRGLIRTEAFF
TGTGCCACCAGCGCCCGGGACAGGGGGTTAATAAGGACTGAAGCTTTCTTT
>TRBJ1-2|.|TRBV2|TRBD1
CASSELGQGGGYTF
TGTGCCAGCAGTGAACTAGGACAGGGAGGTGGCTACACCTTC
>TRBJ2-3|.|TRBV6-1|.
CASSEEYTDTQYF
TGTGCCAGCAGTGAGGAGTACACAGATACGCAGTATTTT
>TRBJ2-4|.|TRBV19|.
CASSHSPRDQNIQYF
TGTGCCAGTAGTCATTCACCCCGAGATCAAAACATTCAGTACTTC
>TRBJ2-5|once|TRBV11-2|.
CASSSPYGRGARETQYF
TGTGCCAGCAGCAGCCCCTACGGACGGGGGGCCAGGGAGACCCAGTACTTC
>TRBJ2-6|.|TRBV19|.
CASSITGANVLTF
TGTGCCAGTAGTATAACTGGGGCCAACGTCCTGACTTTC
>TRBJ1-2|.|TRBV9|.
CASSVRDGGGYGYTF
TGTGCCAGCAGCGTACGGGACGGGGGGGGCTATGGCTACACCTTC
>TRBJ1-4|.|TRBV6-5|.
CASSYSRHGEKLFF
TGTGCCAGCAGTTACTCACGCCACGGTGAAAAACTGTTTTTT
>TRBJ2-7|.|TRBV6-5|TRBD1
CASSSQTGLYSYEQYF
TGTGCCAGCAGTTCCCAGACAGGGTTGTACTCCTACGAGCAGTACTTC
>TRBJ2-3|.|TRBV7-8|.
CASSLSRGTDTQYF
TGTGCCAGCAGCTTATCAAGGGGCACAGATACGCAGTATTTT